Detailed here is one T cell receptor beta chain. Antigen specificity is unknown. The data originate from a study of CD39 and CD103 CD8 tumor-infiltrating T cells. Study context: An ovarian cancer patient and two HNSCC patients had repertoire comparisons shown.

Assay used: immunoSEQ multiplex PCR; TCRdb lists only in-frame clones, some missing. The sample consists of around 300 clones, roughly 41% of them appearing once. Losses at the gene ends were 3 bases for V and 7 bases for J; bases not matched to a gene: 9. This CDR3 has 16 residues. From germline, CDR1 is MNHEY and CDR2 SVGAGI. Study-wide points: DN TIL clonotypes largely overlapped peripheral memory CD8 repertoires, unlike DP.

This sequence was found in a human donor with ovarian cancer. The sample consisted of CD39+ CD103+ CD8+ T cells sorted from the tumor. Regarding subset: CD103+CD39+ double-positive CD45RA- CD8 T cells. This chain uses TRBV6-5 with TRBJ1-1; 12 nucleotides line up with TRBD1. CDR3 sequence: CASSYYGTGGKVEAFF. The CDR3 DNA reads TGTGCCAGCAGTTATTACGGGACAGGGGGCAAGGTTGAAGCTTTCTTT.